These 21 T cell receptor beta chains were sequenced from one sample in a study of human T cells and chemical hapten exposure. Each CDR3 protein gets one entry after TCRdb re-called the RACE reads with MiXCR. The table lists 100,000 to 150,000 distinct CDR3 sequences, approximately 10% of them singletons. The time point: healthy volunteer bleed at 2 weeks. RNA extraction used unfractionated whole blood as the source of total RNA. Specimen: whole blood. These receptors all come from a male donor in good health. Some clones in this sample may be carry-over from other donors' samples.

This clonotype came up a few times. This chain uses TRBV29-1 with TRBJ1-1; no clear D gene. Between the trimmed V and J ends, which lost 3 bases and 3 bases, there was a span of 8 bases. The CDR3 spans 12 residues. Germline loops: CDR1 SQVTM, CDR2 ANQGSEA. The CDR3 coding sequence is TGCAGCGTTGATGCACCCGACACTGAAGCTTTCTTT. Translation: CSVDAPDTEAFF.

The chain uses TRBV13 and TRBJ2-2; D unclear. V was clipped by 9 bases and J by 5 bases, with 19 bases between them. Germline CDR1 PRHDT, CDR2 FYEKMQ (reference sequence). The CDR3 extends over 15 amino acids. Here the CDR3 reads CASLGWRQGTGELFF. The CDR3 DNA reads TGTGCCAGTCTGGGGTGGCGTCAAGGGACCGGGGAGCTGTTTTTT.

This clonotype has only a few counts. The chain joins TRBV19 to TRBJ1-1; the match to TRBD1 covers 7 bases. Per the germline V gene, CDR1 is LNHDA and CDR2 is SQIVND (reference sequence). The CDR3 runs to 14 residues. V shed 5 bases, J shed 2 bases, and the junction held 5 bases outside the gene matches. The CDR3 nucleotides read TGTGCCAGTAGTTTCAGGGGGGGAAACACTGAAGCTTTCTTT. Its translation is CASSFRGGNTEAFF.

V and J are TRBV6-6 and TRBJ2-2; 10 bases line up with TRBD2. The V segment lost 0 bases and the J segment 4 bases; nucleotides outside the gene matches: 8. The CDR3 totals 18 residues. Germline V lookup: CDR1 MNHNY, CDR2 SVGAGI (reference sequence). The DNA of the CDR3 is TGTGCCAGCAGTTACTCTGGGCTAGCGGGAGTCGGCACCGGGGAGCTGTTTTTT. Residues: CASSYSGLAGVGTGELFF.

The CDR3 spells CASSPRGQGVQPQHF. The CDR3 coding sequence is TGTGCCAGCAGTCCGCGGGGACAGGGGGTTCAGCCCCAGCATTTT. This chain links TRBV27 with TRBJ1-5; 11 bases match TRBD1. Unmatched junction bases numbered 6, after V lost 5 bases and J lost 6 bases. CDR1 MNHEY and CDR2 SMNVEV come from the germline V gene (reference sequence). The CDR3 runs to 15 residues.

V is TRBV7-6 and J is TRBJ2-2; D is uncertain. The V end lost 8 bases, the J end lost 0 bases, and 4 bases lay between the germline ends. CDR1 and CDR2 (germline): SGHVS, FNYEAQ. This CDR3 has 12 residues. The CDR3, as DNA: TGTGCCAGCGAGGCGAACACCGGGGAGCTGTTTTTT. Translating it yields CASEANTGELFF.

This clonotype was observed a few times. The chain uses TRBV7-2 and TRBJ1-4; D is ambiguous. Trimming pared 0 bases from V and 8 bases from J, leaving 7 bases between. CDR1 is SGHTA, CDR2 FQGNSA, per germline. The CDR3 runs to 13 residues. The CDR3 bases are TGTGCCAGCAGCTTAGCGCATAGCGAAAAACTGTTTTTT. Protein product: CASSLAHSEKLFF.

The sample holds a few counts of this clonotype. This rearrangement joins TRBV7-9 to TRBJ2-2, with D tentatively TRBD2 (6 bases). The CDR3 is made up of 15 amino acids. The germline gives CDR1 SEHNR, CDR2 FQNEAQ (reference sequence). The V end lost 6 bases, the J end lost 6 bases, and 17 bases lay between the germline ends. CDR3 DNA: TGTGCCAGCAGGCCGGGACTCGGATCACCCGGGGAGCTGTTTTTT. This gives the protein CASRPGLGSPGELFF.

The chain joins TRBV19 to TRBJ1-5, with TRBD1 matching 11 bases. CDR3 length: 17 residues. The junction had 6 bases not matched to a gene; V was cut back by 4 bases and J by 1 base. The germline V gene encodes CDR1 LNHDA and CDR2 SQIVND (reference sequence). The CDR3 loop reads CASSTPDRGRSNQPQHF. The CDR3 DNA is TGTGCCAGTAGTACACCGGACAGGGGGCGAAGCAATCAGCCCCAGCATTTT.

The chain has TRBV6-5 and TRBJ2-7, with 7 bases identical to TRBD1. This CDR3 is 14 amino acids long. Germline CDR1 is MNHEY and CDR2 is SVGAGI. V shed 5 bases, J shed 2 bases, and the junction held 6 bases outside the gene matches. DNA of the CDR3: TGTGCCAGCAGTGTCCGGGACAGTGCCTACGAGCAGTACTTC. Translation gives CASSVRDSAYEQYF.

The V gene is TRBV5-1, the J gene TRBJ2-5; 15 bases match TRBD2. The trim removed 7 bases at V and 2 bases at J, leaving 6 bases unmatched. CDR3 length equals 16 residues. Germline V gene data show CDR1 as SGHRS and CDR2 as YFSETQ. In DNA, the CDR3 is TGCGCCAGCGACCCGGGACTAGCGGGAGGACAAGAGACCCAGTACTTC. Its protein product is CASDPGLAGGQETQYF.

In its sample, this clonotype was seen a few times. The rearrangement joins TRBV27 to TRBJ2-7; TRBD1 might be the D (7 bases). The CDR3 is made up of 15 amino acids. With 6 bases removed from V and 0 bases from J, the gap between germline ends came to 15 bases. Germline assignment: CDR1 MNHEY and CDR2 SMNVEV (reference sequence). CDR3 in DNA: TGTGCCAGCAGCACCACAGGGGACTCCTCCTACGAGCAGTACTTC. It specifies CASSTTGDSSYEQYF.

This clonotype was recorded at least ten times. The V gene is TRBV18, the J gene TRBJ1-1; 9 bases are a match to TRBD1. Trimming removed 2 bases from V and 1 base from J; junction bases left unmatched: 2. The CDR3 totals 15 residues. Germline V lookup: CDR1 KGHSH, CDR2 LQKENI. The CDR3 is CASSPWTGANTEAFF. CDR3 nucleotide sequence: TGTGCCAGCTCACCATGGACAGGGGCGAACACTGAAGCTTTCTTT.

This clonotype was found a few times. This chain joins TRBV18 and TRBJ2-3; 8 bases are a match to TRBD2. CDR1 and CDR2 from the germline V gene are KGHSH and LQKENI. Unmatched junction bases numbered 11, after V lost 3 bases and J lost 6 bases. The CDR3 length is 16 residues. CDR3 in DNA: TGTGCCAGCTCACCGGGCCTAGCGGGCGGCGGGGATACGCAGTATTTT. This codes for CASSPGLAGGGDTQYF.

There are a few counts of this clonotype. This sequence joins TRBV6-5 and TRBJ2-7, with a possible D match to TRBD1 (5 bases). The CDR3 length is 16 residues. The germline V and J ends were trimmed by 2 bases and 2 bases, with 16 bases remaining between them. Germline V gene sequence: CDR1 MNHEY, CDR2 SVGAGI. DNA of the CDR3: TGTGCCAGCAGTTACCCCCTAGGGCAGGGCACCTACGAGCAGTACTTC. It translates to CASSYPLGQGTYEQYF.

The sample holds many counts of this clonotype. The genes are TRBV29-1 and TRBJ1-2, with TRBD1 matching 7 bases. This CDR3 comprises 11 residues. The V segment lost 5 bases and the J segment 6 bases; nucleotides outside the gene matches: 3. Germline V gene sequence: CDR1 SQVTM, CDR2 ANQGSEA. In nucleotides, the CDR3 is TGCAGCGTTCGAACAGGGGATGGCTACACCTTC. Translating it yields CSVRTGDGYTF. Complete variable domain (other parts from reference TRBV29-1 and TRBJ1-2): SAVISQKPSRDICQRGTSLTIQCQVDSQVTMMFWYRQQPGQSLTLIATANQGSEATYESGFVIDKFPISRPNLTFSTLTVSNMSPEDSSIYLCSVRTGDGYTFGSGTRLTVV.

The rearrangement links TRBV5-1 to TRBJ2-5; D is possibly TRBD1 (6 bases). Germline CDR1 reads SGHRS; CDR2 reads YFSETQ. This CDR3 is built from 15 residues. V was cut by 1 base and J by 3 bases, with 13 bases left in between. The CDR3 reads CASSLLGAGEETQYF. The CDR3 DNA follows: TGCGCCAGCAGCTTGCTGGGGGCAGGGGAAGAGACCCAGTACTTC.

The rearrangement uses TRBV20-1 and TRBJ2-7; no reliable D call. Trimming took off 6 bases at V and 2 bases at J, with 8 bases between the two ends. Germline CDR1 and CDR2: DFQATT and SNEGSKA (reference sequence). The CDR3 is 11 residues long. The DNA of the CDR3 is TGCAGTGCGGACGGAACCTACGAGCAGTACTTC. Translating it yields CSADGTYEQYF.

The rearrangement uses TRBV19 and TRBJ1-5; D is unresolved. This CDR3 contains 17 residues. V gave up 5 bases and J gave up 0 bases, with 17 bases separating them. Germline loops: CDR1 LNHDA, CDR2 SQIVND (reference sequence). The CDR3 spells CASSYRTGSYSNQPQHF. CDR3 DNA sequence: TGTGCCAGTAGTTACCGAACCGGAAGCTATAGCAATCAGCCCCAGCATTTT.

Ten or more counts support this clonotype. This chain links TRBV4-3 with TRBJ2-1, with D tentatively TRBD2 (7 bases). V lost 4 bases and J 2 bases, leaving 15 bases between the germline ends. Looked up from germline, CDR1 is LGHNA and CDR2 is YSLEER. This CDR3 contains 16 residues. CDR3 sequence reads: CASSPTGGLPYNEQFF. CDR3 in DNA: TGCGCCAGCAGCCCCACGGGGGGCCTACCCTACAATGAGCAGTTCTTC.

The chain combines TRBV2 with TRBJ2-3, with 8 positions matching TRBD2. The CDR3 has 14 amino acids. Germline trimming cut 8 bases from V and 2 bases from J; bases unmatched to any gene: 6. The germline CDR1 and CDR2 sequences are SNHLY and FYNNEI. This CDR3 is CASVAGPNTDTQYF. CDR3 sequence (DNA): TGTGCCAGCGTAGCGGGGCCAAACACAGATACGCAGTATTTT. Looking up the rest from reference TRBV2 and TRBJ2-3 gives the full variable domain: EPEVTQTPSHQVTQMGQEVILRCVPISNHLYFYWYRQILGQKVEFLVSFYNNEISEKSEIFDDQFSVERPDGSNFTLKIRSTKLEDSAMYFCASVAGPNTDTQYFGPGTRLTVL.